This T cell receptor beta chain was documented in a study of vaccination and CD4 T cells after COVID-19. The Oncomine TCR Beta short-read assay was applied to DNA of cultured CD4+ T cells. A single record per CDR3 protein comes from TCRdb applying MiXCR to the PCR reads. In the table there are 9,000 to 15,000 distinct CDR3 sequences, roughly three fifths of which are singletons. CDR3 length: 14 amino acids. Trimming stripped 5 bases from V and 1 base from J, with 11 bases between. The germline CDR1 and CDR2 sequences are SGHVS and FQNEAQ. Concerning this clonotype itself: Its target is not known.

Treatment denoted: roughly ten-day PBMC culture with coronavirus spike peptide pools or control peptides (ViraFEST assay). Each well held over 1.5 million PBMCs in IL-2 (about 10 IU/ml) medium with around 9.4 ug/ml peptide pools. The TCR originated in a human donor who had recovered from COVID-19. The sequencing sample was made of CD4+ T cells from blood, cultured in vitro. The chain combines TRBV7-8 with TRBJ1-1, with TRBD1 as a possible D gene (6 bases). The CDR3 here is CASSARTENTEAFF. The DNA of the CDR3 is TGTGCCAGCAGCGCCCGGACAGAGAACACTGAAGCTTTCTTT.